This entry features one TCR beta chain sequence. Its antigen is as yet unknown. Trimming took 0 bases from V and 0 from J, leaving 11 bases between them. Germline CDR1 and CDR2: GTSNPN and SVGIG (reference sequence). CDR3 length equals 16 residues. TCRdb keeps only in-frame clones here, not all; method: immunoSEQ multiplex PCR. The sample yields about 32,000 clones, roughly 80% seen once. Time point described: week 35, safety follow-up. Doses comprised 300 ug of mutant IDH1 20-mer peptide each, plus topical imiquimod. Donor diagnoses consisted of new WHO grade 3 or 4 IDH1-mutant, ATRX-lost astrocytomas. The record originates from a study of a mutant IDH1 vaccine in newly diagnosed glioma. Overall study: Of treated patients, 62.5% were men and about 38% women, averaging roughly 42 years. Those enrolled had earlier been treated with radiotherapy, temozolomide, or both, mostly both. Study-wide points: The vaccine induced immune responses, and these occurred in around 93% of patients.

The chain uses TRBV30 and TRBJ1-4; D gene uncertain. This TCR was sampled from a woman between 40 and 50 years old with glioma. Sequencing used PBMCs, obtained from a glioma patient whose treatment included an IDH1 peptide vaccine. The CDR3 DNA sequence: TGTGCCTGGAGTGTTCGCGCACCCGCAACTAATGAAAAACTGTTTTTT. Encoded protein: CAWSVRAPATNEKLFF.